The T cell receptor beta chain described here comes from a study of blood T cell repertoires in COVID-19. Study overall: T cells, B-cell-depleted T cells, or PBMCs provided the cDNA or gDNA that served as material.

Original data processing: Estimation of nucleated cell counts relied on the amplification of reference gene primers. The repertoire was sequenced with immunoSEQ multiplex PCR; TCRdb's copy has only in-frame clones and lacks some. The DNA gave D and trimming, while V, J and clone size come from that table. The sample lists about 99,000 clones, approximately 89% occurring once. V lost 5 bases and J 5 bases, leaving 4 bases between the germline ends. Germline CDR1 SEHNR, CDR2 FQNEAQ (reference sequence). This CDR3 contains 11 residues. The source is a woman older than 75 in a cohort sampled during active COVID-19. The material sequenced was peripheral blood. This chain connects TRBV7-9 to TRBJ2-1; D unresolved. The DNA for the CDR3 is TGTGCCAGCAGCCAAAACAATGAGCAGTTCTTC. This translates into CASSQNNEQFF.